This TCR beta chain appears in the sequencing data of a study of blood T cells in healthy people across ages. General study findings and limits: Changes seen in expanded clonotypes were possibly confounded by donor CMV status left unknown.

It was with a sample-barcoded 5' primer and a J-beta primer mix that a second PCR of about 6 to 12 cycles was run. Using its own MiXCR run on the 5' RACE reads, TCRdb lists one record per CDR3 protein. The sample shows hundreds of thousands of distinct CDR3 sequences, about 42% of them seen only once. This clonotype was seen only a few times. Antigen unknown. Sample donors were healthy Caucasian individuals that came from Russia, aged roughly 6 to 95. Ten milliliters of peripheral blood were drawn from each donor. The germline V gene has CDR1 SSHAT and CDR2 FNYEAQ (reference sequence). The V end was cut by 5 bases, the J end by 5 bases, with 10 bases between. CDR3 size: 13 residues.

The clonotype originates from a woman aged 60-70 years in good health. Sequencing was performed on blood. V gene TRBV7-7 combines with J gene TRBJ2-1; D not certain. This chain's CDR3 is CASSVDDNNEQFF. CDR3 sequence (DNA): TGTGCCAGCAGCGTAGACGATAACAATGAGCAGTTCTTC.